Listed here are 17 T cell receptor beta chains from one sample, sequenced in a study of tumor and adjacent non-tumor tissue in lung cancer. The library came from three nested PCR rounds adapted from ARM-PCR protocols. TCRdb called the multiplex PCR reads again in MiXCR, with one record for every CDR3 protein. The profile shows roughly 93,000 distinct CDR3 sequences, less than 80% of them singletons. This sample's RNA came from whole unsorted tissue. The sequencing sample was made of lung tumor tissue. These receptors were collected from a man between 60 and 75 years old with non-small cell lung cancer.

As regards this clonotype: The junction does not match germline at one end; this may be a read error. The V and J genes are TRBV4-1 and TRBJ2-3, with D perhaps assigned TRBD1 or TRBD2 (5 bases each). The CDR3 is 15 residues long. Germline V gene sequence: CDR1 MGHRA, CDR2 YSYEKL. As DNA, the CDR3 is TGCGCCAACAGCCAAGGAGGCAGGGAGACAGATACGCAGTATTTT. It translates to CANSQGGRETDTQYF.

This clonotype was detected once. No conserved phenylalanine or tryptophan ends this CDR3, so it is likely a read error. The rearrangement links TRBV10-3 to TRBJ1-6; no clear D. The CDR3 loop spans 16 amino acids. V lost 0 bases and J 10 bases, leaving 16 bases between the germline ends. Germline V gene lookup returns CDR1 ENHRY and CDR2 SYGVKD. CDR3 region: CAISESPQEARSPLHY. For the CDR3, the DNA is TGTGCCATCAGTGAGTCCCCTCAGGAGGCAAGGTCACCCCTCCACTAT.

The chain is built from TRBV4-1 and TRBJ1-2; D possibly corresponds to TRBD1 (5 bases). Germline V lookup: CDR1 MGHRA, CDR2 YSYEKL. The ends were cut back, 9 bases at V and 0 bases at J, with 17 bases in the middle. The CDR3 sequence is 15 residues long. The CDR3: CASIQLTDTNYGYTF. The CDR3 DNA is TGCGCCAGTATCCAACTGACAGACACTAACTATGGCTACACCTTC.

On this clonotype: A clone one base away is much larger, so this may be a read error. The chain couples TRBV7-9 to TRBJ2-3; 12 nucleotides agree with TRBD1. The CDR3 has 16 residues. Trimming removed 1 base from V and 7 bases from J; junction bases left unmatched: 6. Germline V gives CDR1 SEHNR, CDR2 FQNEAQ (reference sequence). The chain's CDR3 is CASSLGDRGQKYTQYF. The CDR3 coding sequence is TGTGCCAGCAGCTTAGGGGACAGGGGGCAGAAATATACGCAGTATTTT.

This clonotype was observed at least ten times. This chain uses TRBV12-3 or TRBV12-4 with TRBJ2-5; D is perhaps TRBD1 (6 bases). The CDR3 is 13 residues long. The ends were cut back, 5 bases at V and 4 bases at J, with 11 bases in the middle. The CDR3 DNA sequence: TGTGCCAGCAGTAGGGGGACCGGAGAGACCCAGTACTTC. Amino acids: CASSRGTGETQYF.

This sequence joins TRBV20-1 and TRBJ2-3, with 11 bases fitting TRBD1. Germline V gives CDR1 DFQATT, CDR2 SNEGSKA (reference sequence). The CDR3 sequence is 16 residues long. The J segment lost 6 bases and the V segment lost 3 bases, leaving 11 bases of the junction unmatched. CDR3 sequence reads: CSASRSDRGRSDTQYF. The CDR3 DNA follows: TGCAGTGCTAGTCGTTCGGACAGGGGGCGGTCGGATACGCAGTATTTT.

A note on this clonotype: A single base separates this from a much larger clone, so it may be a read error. The CDR3 DNA sequence: TGCGCCAGCAGCTTGGACTCAGGGAGGACTGAAGCTTTCTTT. This translates into CASSLDSGRTEAFF. J is TRBJ1-1 and V is TRBV5-1; D may be TRBD1 (5 bases). CDR1 SGHRS and CDR2 YFSETQ come from the germline V gene. With 0 bases removed from V and 5 bases from J, the gap between germline ends came to 11 bases. The CDR3 is made up of 14 amino acids.

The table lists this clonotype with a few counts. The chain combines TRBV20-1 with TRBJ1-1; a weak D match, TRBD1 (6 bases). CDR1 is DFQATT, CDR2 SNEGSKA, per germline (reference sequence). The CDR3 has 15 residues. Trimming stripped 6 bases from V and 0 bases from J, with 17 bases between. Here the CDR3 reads CSAPVQGRMNTEAFF. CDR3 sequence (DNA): TGCAGTGCCCCCGTCCAGGGGAGGATGAACACTGAAGCTTTCTTT.

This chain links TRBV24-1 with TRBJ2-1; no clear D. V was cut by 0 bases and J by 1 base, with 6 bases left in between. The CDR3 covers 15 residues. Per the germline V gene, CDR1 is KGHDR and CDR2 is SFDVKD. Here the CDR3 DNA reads TGTGCCACCAGTGATTTGGCGGAATCCTACAATGAGCAGTTCTTC. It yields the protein CATSDLAESYNEQFF.

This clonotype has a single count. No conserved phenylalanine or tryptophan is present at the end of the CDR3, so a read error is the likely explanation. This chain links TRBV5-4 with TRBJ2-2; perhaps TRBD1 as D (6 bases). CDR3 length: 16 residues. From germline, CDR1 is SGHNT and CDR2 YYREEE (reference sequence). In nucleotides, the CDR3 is TGTTCCAGCAGCTTGGAAGCAGGGGCGAACACCGGGGAGCTGTTTTTG. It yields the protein CSSSLEAGANTGELFL.

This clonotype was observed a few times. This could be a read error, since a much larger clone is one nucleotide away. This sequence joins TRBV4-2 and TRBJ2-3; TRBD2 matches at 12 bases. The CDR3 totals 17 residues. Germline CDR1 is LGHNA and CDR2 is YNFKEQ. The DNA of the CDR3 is TGTGCCAGCAGCCAAGATCGACCTAGCGGGGGGGAGGATACGCAGTGTTTT. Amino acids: CASSQDRPSGGEDTQCF.

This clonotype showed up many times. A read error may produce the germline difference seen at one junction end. This CDR3 reads CASSLGSRNEQSF. For the CDR3, the DNA is TGTGCCAGCAGCTTGGGGTCTCGCAATGAGCAGTCCTTC. This chain uses TRBV5-5 with TRBJ2-1; D gene ambiguous. Germline values: CDR1 SGHKS, CDR2 YYEKEE (reference sequence). The CDR3 runs to 13 residues.

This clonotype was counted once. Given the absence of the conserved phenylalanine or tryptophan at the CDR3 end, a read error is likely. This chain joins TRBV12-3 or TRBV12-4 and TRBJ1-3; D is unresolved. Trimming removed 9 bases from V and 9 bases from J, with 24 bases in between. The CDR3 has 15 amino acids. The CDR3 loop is CASSPLWGRRGTIYL. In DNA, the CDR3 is TGTGCCAGTAGCCCCCTCTGGGGTAGGCGCGGCACCATATATCTT.

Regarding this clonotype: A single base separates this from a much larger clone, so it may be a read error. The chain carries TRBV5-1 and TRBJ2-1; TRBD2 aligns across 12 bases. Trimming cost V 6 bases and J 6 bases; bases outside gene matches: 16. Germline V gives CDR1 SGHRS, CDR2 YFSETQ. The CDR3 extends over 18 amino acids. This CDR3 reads CASKSVYDGLAGINEQFF. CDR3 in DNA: TGCGCCAGCAAATCGGTGTACGACGGACTAGCGGGGATCAATGAGCAGTTCTTC.

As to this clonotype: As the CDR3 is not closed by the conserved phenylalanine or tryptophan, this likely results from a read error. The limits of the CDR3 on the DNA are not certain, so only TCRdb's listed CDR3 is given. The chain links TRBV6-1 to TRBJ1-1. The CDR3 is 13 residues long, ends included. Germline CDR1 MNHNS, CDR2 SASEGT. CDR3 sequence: CASRQFMNTETFL.

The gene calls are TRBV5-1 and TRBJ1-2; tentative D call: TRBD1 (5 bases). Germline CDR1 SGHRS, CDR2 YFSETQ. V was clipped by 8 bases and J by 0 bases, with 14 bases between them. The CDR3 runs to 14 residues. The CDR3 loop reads CARSQDSPNYGYTF. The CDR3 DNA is TGCGCCAGGAGTCAAGACAGCCCTAACTATGGCTACACCTTC. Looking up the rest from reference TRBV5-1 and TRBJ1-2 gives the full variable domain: KAGVTQTPRYLIKTRGQQVTLSCSPISGHRSVSWYQQTPGQGLQFLFEYFSETQRNKGNFPGRFSGRQFSNSRSEMNVSTLELGDSALYLCARSQDSPNYGYTFGSGTRLTVV.

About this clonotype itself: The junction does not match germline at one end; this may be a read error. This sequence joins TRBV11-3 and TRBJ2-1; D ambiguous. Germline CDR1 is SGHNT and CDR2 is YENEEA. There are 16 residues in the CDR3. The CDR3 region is CTSSPARRGSYNEQFF. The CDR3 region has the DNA TGTACCAGCAGTCCCGCCCGGAGAGGCTCCTACAATGAGCAGTTCTTC.